These T cell receptor beta chains were read from a single sample in a study of shared clonotypes between healthy human individuals. Here immunoSEQ multiplex PCR was the method, and the copy in TCRdb shows in-frame clones only, minus some. The sample lists 1.4 million to 1.5 million clones, roughly 95% occurring once. Sequencing was carried out using naive CD4+ T cells sorted from blood. Receptors originate from a man aged 25-40 years in good health. CDR3s include the opening cysteine and the closing phenylalanine or tryptophan. A D gene is named only where the DNA matches it firmly. A clone size is listed for some rows: how often the clone was seen (once, few, many), or a class if it is expanded.

V gene	J gene	clone size	D gene	CDR3 DNA	CDR3 protein
TRBV4-1	TRBJ2-1	NA	NA	TGCGCCAGCAGCCAGGATAGTTTTGAGCAGTTCTTC	CASSQDSFEQFF
TRBV9	TRBJ2-7	NA	NA	TGTGCCAGCAGCGTAGGGGGTAGCGGTACTAACGAGCAGTACTTC	CASSVGGSGTNEQYF
TRBV20-1	TRBJ2-3	NA	NA	TGCAGTGATAGGGTCGCAGATACGCAGTATTTT	CSDRVADTQYF
TRBV6-5	TRBJ2-5	NA	NA	TGTGCCAGCAGTAGACCGGGAGCTAAAGAGACCCAGTACTTC	CASSRPGAKETQYF
TRBV19	TRBJ2-7	NA	NA	TGTGCCAGTAGTCAGGGAACCTACGAGCAGTACTTC	CASSQGTYEQYF
TRBV29-1	TRBJ2-3	NA	NA	TGCAGCGTTGCTGGAGGGCCCTCCATTAGCACAGATACGCAGTATTTT	CSVAGGPSISTDTQYF
TRBV28	TRBJ2-7	once	TRBD2	TGTGCCAGCAGTTTATACGGACTAGCGGGAGTGAGCTACGAGCAGTACTTC	CASSLYGLAGVSYEQYF
TRBV19	TRBJ2-2	NA	NA	TGTGCCAGTTACACAGGAGAGACCGGGGAGCTGTTTTTT	CASYTGETGELFF
TRBV5-1	TRBJ1-5	NA	NA	TGCGCCAGCAGCTTGGGGAGCGGGAATCAGCCCCAGCATTTT	CASSLGSGNQPQHF
TRBV6-1	TRBJ1-3	NA	TRBD1	TGTGCCAGCAGACAGGGGCAAGGAAACACCATATATTTT	CASRQGQGNTIYF
TRBV28	TRBJ1-2	NA	TRBD1	TGTGCCAGCAGTTTACGGACAGGGATAAACAGCTATGGCTACACCTTC	CASSLRTGINSYGYTF
TRBV7-3	TRBJ2-1	NA	TRBD1	TGTGCCAGCAGCCTCGAGGCAGGGGGTTCCTACAATGAGCAGTTCTTC	CASSLEAGGSYNEQFF
TRBV5-4	TRBJ1-1	NA	NA	TGTGCCAGCAGCTCGACAGTTGGCCCTGAAGCTTTCTTT	CASSSTVGPEAFF
TRBV5-6	TRBJ2-3	NA	NA	TGTGCCAGCAGCTTGGACGGCTGGCCAGATACGCAGTATTTT	CASSLDGWPDTQYF
TRBV4-3	TRBJ2-3	NA	TRBD2	TGCGCCAGCAGCCAAGGTTCGCTAGCGGGAGGATATACGCAGTATTTT	CASSQGSLAGGYTQYF
TRBV18	TRBJ1-2	NA	TRBD1	TGTGCCAGCTCACCGCGCAGGGGGGATGGCTACACCTTC	CASSPRRGDGYTF
TRBV28	TRBJ1-2	once	NA	TGTGCCAGCAGTTTAGGAGCTAACTATGGCTACACCTTC	CASSLGANYGYTF
TRBV18	TRBJ1-5	NA	NA	TGTGCCAGCTCAGATCCTAATCAGCCCCAGCATTTT	CASSDPNQPQHF
TRBV7-2	TRBJ2-5	NA	TRBD2	TGTGCCAGCAGCTTTATAGCGGGAGTACGAGAGACCCAGTACTTC	CASSFIAGVRETQYF
TRBV4-1	TRBJ2-1	NA	NA	TGCGCCAGCAGCCAAAGCCCGACGGGGAATGAGCAGTTCTTC	CASSQSPTGNEQFF
TRBV27	TRBJ2-7	once	TRBD1	TGTGCCAGCAGTGCCGGACAGGGTCCCTACGAGCAGTACTTC	CASSAGQGPYEQYF
TRBV4-3	TRBJ2-1	NA	TRBD2	TGCGCCAGCAGCCACTTGGGGACTAGCGGTTACAATGAGCAGTTCTTC	CASSHLGTSGYNEQFF
TRBV9	TRBJ2-7	NA	NA	TGTGCCAACCCCAGGGCGGGTCTTGTCGTTTCCTCCTACGAGCAGTACTTC	CANPRAGLVVSSYEQYF
TRBV7-2	TRBJ2-1	NA	NA	TGTGCCAGCAGCTTAGCCCCAAGGAGTAAGGGGTACAATGAGCAGTTCTTC	CASSLAPRSKGYNEQFF
TRBV30	TRBJ2-3	NA	TRBD2	TGTGCCTGGAGTGTACTTTTCGGCGGGAGAACAGATACGCAGTATTTT	CAWSVLFGGRTDTQYF
TRBV29-1	TRBJ1-1	NA	NA	TGCAGCGTTGAAGACGGGTCTGGTAACACTGAAGCTTTCTTT	CSVEDGSGNTEAFF
TRBV11-2	TRBJ2-1	NA	TRBD1	TGTGCCAGCAGCCGAAAGAGGGGGCTGGGCTCCTACAATGAGCAGTTCTTC	CASSRKRGLGSYNEQFF
TRBV7-9	TRBJ1-1	NA	NA	TGTGCCAGCAGCTTAAGACGGATTGACCCTGGTTTCTTT	CASSLRRIDPGFF
TRBV11-3	TRBJ2-2	NA	TRBD1	TGTGCCAGCAGCTTCAGGGGGCCCACCGGGGAGCTGTTTTTT	CASSFRGPTGELFF
TRBV19	TRBJ1-5	NA	TRBD1	TGTGCCAGTAGTATGCAAGGGGGCGATCAGCCCCAGCATTTT	CASSMQGGDQPQHF
TRBV7-9	TRBJ2-7	NA	NA	TGTGCCAGCAGCCCCGCTGTCTCCTACGAGCAGTACTTC	CASSPAVSYEQYF
TRBV10-3	TRBJ2-1	NA	TRBD1	TGTGCCATCAGTGAGACCCGGGACAGACCCTACAATGAGCAGTTCTTC	CAISETRDRPYNEQFF
TRBV29-1	TRBJ2-2	NA	NA	TGCAGCGTTGAGTTCAGGGGAAACACCGGGGAGCTGTTTTTT	CSVEFRGNTGELFF
TRBV5-5	TRBJ2-3	NA	NA	TGTGCCAGCAGCCTCGACTGGGGACAAGATACGCAGTATTTT	CASSLDWGQDTQYF
TRBV28	TRBJ1-2	NA	NA	TGTGCCAGCAGTTTGGGCCCCAGGGCCTGGGGCTATGGCTACACCTTC	CASSLGPRAWGYGYTF
TRBV6-1	TRBJ1-4	NA	NA	TGTGCCAGCAGAGTTGGACGGAACAATGAAAAACTGTTTTTT	CASRVGRNNEKLFF
TRBV5-4	TRBJ1-2	NA	NA	TGTGCCAGCAGCTTGGATAGGACAGAAAACTATGGCTACACCTTC	CASSLDRTENYGYTF
TRBV9	TRBJ2-7	NA	TRBD2	TGTGCCAGCAGCGTAAGCCTCTTAGCGGGAGACGGCGAGCAGTACTTC	CASSVSLLAGDGEQYF
TRBV7-9	TRBJ2-5	NA	NA	TGTGCCAGCAGCGCCTCACTGGAGACCCAGTACTTC	CASSASLETQYF
TRBV6-1	TRBJ1-1	NA	NA	TGTGCCAGCAGTGAACAAGACAGGCCGCCGAACACTGAAGCTTTCTTT	CASSEQDRPPNTEAFF
TRBV18	TRBJ2-2	NA	NA	TGTGCCAGCTCATTGGACAGTTTGAACACCGGGGAGCTGTTTTTT	CASSLDSLNTGELFF
TRBV27	TRBJ2-5	NA	NA	TGTGCCAGCAGTTTATACACAGGGATCGAGACCCAGTACTTC	CASSLYTGIETQYF
TRBV28	TRBJ1-1	NA	NA	TGTGCCAGCAGTTCATTGGCTGGTTTTTGGGAAGCTTTCTTT	CASSSLAGFWEAFF
TRBV19	TRBJ2-5	NA	NA	TGTGCCAGTAGTATCAGGGGTTGGGACGAAGAGACCCAGTACTTC	CASSIRGWDEETQYF
TRBV30	TRBJ2-7	NA	NA	TGTGCCTGGAGGGGGTCAACCCTTAGCCCGACTGGGTTGAGGGAGCAGTACTTC	CAWRGSTLSPTGLREQYF
TRBV11-2	TRBJ2-5	NA	TRBD1	TGTGCCAGCAGCTTATTCTACGACAGGGAAGAGACCCAGTACTTC	CASSLFYDREETQYF
TRBV5-6	TRBJ2-3	NA	NA	TGTGCCAGCAGCTTGGTGGGACTTCCTCCCCCCAGCACAGATACGCAGTATTTT	CASSLVGLPPPSTDTQYF
TRBV10-1	TRBJ2-5	NA	NA	TGCGCCAGCAGTGAGTACGGTAAAGAGACCCAGTACTTC	CASSEYGKETQYF
TRBV19	TRBJ1-2	NA	TRBD1	TGTGCCAGTGGAGATGGCAGGGGGCTTGGCTACACCTTC	CASGDGRGLGYTF
TRBV7-9	TRBJ1-2	NA	NA	TGTGCCAGCAGCGAAAGCTACACCTTC	CASSESYTF
TRBV7-9	TRBJ2-1	NA	NA	TGTGCCAGCAGCATGACCGGGACTCACAATGAGCAGTTCTTC	CASSMTGTHNEQFF
TRBV28	TRBJ1-2	NA	NA	TGTGCCAGCAGTTTTGGGGGGCTTTACTATGGCTACACCTTC	CASSFGGLYYGYTF
TRBV18	TRBJ2-1	NA	TRBD2	TGTGCCAGCTCTAGACTAGCGGCCCCCTACAATGAGCAGTTCTTC	CASSRLAAPYNEQFF
TRBV14	TRBJ2-7	NA	NA	TGTGCCAGCAGCCAAGGGGTGACATACTCCTACGAGCAGTACTTC	CASSQGVTYSYEQYF
TRBV5-4	TRBJ2-2	NA	NA	TGTGCCAGCAGCTTGGCGACGAACACCGGGGAGCTGTTTTTT	CASSLATNTGELFF
TRBV5-1	TRBJ2-1	NA	NA	TGCGCCAGCAGCTTGCTCGGACTCCACTCCTACAATGAGCAGTTCTTC	CASSLLGLHSYNEQFF